This T cell receptor beta chain was observed in a study of T cells in narcolepsy. Study observations and caveats: Comparing one patient's CSF and blood CD4+ clonotypes highlighted HCRT- and TRIB2-specific autoreactive clonotypes. In some patient and control memory CD4+ samples, autoreactive clones were absent.

Profiled with immunoSEQ multiplex PCR; TCRdb holds only in-frame clones, not every one. In the table there are around 18,000 clones, 70% to 90% of which are singletons. The V gene's germline CDR1 is LGHNA and CDR2 YSLEER. This CDR3 spans 13 amino acids. V lost 3 bases to trimming and J lost 5 bases, with 11 bases between them. Comments on this clone: What it binds is unknown.

V gene TRBV4-3 combines with J gene TRBJ2-7, with D perhaps matching TRBD1 (5 bases). Sequenced material: memory (CD45RA-) CD4+ T cells from blood. The origin of this receptor is a human donor in good health. CDR3 loop: CASSQDLGDEQYF. The CDR3 DNA reads as TGCGCCAGCAGCCAGGACCTAGGGGACGAGCAGTACTTC.